Listed below are T cell receptor beta chains from one sample, sequenced in a study of brain metastases from non-small cell lung cancer. The table came from immunoSEQ multiplex PCR; TCRdb's copy has only in-frame clones and leaves some out. This table holds about 2,700 clones, around 83% found once. Sequenced: primary lung tumor tissue. The origin of the receptors is a donor over 35 with non-small cell lung cancer. Each CDR3 is given without its conserved first and last residue.

J | V | CDR3
TRBJ1-5 | TRBV4-1 | ASSQATGSQPQH
TRBJ1-1 | TRBV10-3 | AISGQNTEAF
TRBJ2-3 | TRBV29-1 | SGSTDTQY
TRBJ1-1 | TRBV12-3/TRBV12-4 | ASSLGTREAF
TRBJ2-7 | TRBV6-5 | ASSSSGGSYEQY
TRBJ1-2 | TRBV12-3/TRBV12-4 | ASTRGQVFT
TRBJ1-1 | TRBV7-9 | ASSLDRAGPTEAF
TRBJ2-5 | TRBV7-8 | ASSILRETQY
TRBJ2-3 | TRBV6-4 | ASSASGTDTQY
TRBJ1-1 | TRBV30 | AWSVLSTEAF
TRBJ2-5 | TRBV27 | ASRRDRQETQY
TRBJ2-7 | TRBV28 | ASSLWTGGSYEQY
TRBJ1-2 | TRBV2 | ASSATYGYT
TRBJ1-1 | TRBV7-2 | ASSYSMTNTEAF
TRBJ2-3 | TRBV6-4 | ASSHRGQRCTDTQY
TRBJ2-1 | TRBV24-1 | ATARGSNEQF
TRBJ1-1 | TRBV20-1 | SASRGDNEAF
TRBJ2-5 | TRBV18 | ASSAATSGGQETQY
TRBJ1-5 | TRBV6-2/TRBV6-3 | ASSDPGGTNQLQH
TRBJ1-2 | TRBV23-1 | ASSQIGGGGYT
TRBJ2-1 | TRBV29-1 | SVVEDGFTYNEQF
TRBJ2-7 | TRBV7-3 | ASSSTNGDEQY
TRBJ2-5 | TRBV12-5 | ASGSTSGTGGAETQY
TRBJ1-3 | TRBV3-1/TRBV3-2 | ASTPGGLSGNTIY
TRBJ1-6 | TRBV5-1 | TSKVAYNSPLH
TRBJ1-2 | TRBV3-1/TRBV3-2 | ASSPRGETNYGYT
TRBJ2-1 | TRBV9 | ASSVGTGGWNEQF
TRBJ2-7 | TRBV20-1 | SASKALQGSEQY
TRBJ2-3 | TRBV18 | ASSPEREQRKLIDTQY
TRBJ1-2 | TRBV5-4 | ASGLFHGDRRGYT
TRBJ2-7 | TRBV24-1 | ATSDPGSYEQY
TRBJ1-1 | TRBV19 | ASTPPRQIPEAF
TRBJ1-1 | TRBV7-9 | ASSLGRQNTEAF
TRBJ1-6 | TRBV12-3/TRBV12-4 | ASSLGGNSPLH
TRBJ1-5 | TRBV30 | AWSPNSGNQPQH
TRBJ2-3 | TRBV5-1 | ASSAGQGMGSTDTQY
TRBJ1-5 | TRBV7-9 | ASSLDHQPQH
TRBJ2-2 | TRBV19 | ASSKRDLNSGELF
TRBJ1-1 | TRBV6-1 | ASSETRTGGGEAF
TRBJ1-3 | TRBV5-4 | ASSPGVGSGNTIY
TRBJ2-5 | TRBV3-1/TRBV3-2 | ASSHVNQETQY
TRBJ2-6 | TRBV18 | ASSLGQASSGANVLT
TRBJ2-1 | TRBV7-9 | ASNPPRSLSTYNEQF
TRBJ1-2 | TRBV2 | ASRRDGNYGYT
TRBJ2-2 | TRBV7-9 | ASSLARNIGELF
TRBJ1-1 | TRBV28 | ASSSPRTGNTEAF
TRBJ2-1 | TRBV7-3 | ASSWTGRNEQF
TRBJ2-7 | TRBV12-5 | ASARGLAGIDFYYEQY
TRBJ2-5 | TRBV9 | ASSLQGRGETQY
TRBJ1-3 | TRBV10-3 | AISSGLGGNTIY
TRBJ1-3 | TRBV3-1/TRBV3-2 | ASSQTDSGNTIY
TRBJ1-2 | TRBV19 | ASSYRDRVNYGYT
TRBJ2-1 | TRBV9 | ASSVDSGPYNEQF
TRBJ1-2 | TRBV18 | ASSPTSDRDYGYT